This T cell receptor beta chain was recorded in a study of graft-versus-host responses after intestinal transplantation. Across the whole study: For approximately 3 years after anti-thymocyte globulin induction, all recipients took tacrolimus and steroids.

Points from the study as a whole: Clonal ratios of graft-versus-host to host-versus-graft in allografts were high for patients exhibiting graft-donor T cell macrochimerism. GvH clones were found in recipient marrow; some appeared first in ileum or blood.

In its sample, this clone was seen once. Antigen: not known. V gave up 4 bases and J gave up 8 bases; unmatched junction bases: 4. CDR1 and CDR2 (germline): MNHEY, SMNVEV (reference sequence). This CDR3 has 15 amino acids. The repertoire was sequenced with immunoSEQ multiplex PCR; TCRdb's copy has only in-frame clones and lacks some. The sample has more than 50,000 clones; roughly 89% are singletons. This receptor was obtained from a human patient who received an intestinal transplant, so some T cells may come from the graft donor. The chain joins TRBV27 to TRBJ2-3; 15 nucleotides match TRBD2. This specimen was PBMCs, taken roughly 120 days after intestinal transplantation. CDR3 sequence reads: CASSSGLAGGRTQYF. Here the CDR3 DNA reads TGTGCCAGCAGTTCTGGACTAGCGGGAGGGCGTACGCAGTATTTT.